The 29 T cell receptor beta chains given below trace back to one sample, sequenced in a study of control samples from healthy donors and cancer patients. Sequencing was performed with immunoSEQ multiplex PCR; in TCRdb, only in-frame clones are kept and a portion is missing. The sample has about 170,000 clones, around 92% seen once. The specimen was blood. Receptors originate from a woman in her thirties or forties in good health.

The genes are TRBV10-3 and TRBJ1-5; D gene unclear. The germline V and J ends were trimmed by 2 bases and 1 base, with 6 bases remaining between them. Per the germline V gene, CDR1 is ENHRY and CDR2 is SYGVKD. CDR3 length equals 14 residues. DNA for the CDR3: TGTGCCATCAGTGAGAGAACGAGCAATCAGCCCCAGCATTTT. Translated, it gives CAISERTSNQPQHF.

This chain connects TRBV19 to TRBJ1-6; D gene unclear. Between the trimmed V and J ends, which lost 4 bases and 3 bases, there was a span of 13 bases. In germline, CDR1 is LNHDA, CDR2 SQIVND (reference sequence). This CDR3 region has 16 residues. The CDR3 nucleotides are TGTGCCAGTAGTAAGCTGGCTAGCGTCTATAATTCACCCCTCCACTTT. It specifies CASSKLASVYNSPLHF.

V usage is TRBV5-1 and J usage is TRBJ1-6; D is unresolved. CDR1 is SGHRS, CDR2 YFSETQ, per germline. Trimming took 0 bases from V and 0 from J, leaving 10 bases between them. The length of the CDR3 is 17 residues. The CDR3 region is CASSLGAPSSYNSPLHF. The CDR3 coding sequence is TGCGCCAGCAGCTTGGGGGCCCCGAGCTCCTATAATTCACCCCTCCACTTT. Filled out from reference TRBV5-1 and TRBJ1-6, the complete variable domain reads KAGVTQTPRYLIKTRGQQVTLSCSPISGHRSVSWYQQTPGQGLQFLFEYFSETQRNKGNFPGRFSGRQFSNSRSEMNVSTLELGDSALYLCASSLGAPSSYNSPLHFGNGTRLTVT.

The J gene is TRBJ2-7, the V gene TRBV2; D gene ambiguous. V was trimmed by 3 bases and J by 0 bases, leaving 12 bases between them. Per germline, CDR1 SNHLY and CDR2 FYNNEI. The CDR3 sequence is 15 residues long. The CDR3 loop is CASSDRTESSYEQYF. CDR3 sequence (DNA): TGTGCCAGCAGTGATAGGACCGAGAGCTCCTACGAGCAGTACTTC.

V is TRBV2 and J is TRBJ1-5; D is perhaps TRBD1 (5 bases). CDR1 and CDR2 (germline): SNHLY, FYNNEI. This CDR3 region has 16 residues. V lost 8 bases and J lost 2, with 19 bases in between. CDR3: CASGGQAGRGNQPQHF. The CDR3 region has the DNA TGTGCCAGCGGGGGTCAGGCAGGTCGGGGCAATCAGCCCCAGCATTTT.

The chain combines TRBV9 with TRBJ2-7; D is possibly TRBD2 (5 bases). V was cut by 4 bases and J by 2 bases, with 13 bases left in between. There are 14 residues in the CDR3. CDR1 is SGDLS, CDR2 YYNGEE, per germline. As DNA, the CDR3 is TGTGCCAGCAGCTCTACGCCGGGGACCTACGAGCAGTACTTC. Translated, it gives CASSSTPGTYEQYF.

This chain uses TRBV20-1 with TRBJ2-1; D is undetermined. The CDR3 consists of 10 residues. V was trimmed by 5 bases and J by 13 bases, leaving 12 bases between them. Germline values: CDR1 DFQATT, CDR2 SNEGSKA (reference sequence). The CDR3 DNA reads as TGCAGTGCTCATACATCGGCCCAGTTCTTC. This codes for CSAHTSAQFF.

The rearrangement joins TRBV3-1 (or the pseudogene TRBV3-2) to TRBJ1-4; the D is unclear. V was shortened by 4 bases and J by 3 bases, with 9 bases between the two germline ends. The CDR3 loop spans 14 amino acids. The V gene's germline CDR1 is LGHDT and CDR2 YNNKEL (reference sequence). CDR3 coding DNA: TGTGCCAGCAGCCTTACCAGTGCTAATGAAAAACTGTTTTTT. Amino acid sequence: CASSLTSANEKLFF.

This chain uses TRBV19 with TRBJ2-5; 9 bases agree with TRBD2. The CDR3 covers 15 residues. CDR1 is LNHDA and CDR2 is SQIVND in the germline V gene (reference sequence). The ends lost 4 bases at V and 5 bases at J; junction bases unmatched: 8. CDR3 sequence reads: CASSSGLAGFETQYF. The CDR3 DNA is TGTGCCAGTAGTAGCGGTCTAGCGGGGTTCGAGACCCAGTACTTC.

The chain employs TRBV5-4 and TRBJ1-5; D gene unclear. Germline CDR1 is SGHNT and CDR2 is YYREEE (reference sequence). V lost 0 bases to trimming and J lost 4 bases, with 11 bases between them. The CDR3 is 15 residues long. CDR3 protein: CASSLAPEDNQPQHF. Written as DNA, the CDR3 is TGTGCCAGCAGCTTGGCCCCAGAAGATAATCAGCCCCAGCATTTT.

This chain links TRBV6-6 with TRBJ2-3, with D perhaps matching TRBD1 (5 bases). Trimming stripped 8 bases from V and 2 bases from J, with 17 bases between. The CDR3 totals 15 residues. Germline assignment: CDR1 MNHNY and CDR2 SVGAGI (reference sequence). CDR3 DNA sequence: TGTGCCAGCCGTACTGGGGCTCACCCCACAGATACGCAGTATTTT. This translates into CASRTGAHPTDTQYF.

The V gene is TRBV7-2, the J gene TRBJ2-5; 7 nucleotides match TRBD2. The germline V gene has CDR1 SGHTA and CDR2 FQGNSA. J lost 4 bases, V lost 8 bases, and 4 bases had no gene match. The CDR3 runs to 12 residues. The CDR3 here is CASGGVRETQYF. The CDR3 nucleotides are TGTGCCAGCGGGGGGGTTCGAGAGACCCAGTACTTC.

In nucleotides, the CDR3 is TGCGCCAGCAGCTTTAGCGGGGGGGCCACAGATACGCAGTATTTT. This encodes CASSFSGGATDTQYF. The rearrangement uses TRBV5-1 and TRBJ2-3; 11 nucleotides line up with TRBD2. V lost 2 bases, J lost 2 bases, and 1 base stayed unmatched. The germline V gene has CDR1 SGHRS and CDR2 YFSETQ. The CDR3 totals 15 residues.

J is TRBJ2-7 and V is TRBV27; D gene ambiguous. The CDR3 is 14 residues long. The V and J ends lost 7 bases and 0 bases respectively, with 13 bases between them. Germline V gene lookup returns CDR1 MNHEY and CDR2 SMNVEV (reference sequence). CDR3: CASTSLDGSYEQYF. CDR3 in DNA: TGTGCCAGCACCAGCCTGGACGGCTCCTACGAGCAGTACTTC.

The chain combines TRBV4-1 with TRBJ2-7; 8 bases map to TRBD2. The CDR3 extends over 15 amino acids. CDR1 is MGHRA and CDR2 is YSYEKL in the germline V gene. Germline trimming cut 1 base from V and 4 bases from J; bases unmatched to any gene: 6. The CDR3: CASSQAGGPVYEQYF. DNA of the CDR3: TGCGCCAGCAGCCAAGCGGGGGGGCCTGTTTACGAGCAGTACTTC.

The CDR3 coding sequence is TGTGCCATCAGTGAGGCCGGATTTGGGGGCCGGCCCCTTAATGAAAAACTGTTTTTT. Translating gives CAISEAGFGGRPLNEKLFF. J is TRBJ1-4 and V is TRBV10-3; D perhaps matches TRBD1 (6 bases). The germline V gene encodes CDR1 ENHRY and CDR2 SYGVKD. The CDR3 contains 19 residues. Trimming shortened V by 2 bases and J by 4 bases, and 23 bases separated the two germline ends.

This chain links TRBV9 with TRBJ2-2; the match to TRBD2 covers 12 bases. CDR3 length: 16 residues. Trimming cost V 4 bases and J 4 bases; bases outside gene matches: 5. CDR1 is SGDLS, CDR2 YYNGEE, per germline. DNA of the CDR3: TGTGCCAGCAGCTCCCCGACTAGCGGGGGCACCGGGGAGCTGTTTTTT. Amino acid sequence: CASSSPTSGGTGELFF.

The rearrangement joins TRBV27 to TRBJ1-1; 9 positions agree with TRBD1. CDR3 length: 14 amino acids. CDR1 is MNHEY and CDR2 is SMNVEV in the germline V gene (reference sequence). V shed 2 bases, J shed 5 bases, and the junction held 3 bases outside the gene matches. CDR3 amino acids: CASSLDRGGTEAFF. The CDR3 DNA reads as TGTGCCAGCAGTTTAGACAGGGGGGGGACTGAAGCTTTCTTT.

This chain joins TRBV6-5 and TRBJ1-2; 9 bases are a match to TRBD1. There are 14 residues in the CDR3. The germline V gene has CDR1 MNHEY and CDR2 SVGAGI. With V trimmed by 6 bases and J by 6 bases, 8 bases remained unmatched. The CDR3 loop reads CASRDTGGADGYTF. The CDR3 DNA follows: TGTGCCAGCAGAGATACAGGGGGCGCGGATGGCTACACCTTC.

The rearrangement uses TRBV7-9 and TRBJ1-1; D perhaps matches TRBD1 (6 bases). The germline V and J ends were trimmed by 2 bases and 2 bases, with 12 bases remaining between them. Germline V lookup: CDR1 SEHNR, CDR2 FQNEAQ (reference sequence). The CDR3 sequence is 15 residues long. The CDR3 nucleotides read TGTGCCAGCAGCTTAATGACAGGTGGAAACACTGAAGCTTTCTTT. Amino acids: CASSLMTGGNTEAFF.

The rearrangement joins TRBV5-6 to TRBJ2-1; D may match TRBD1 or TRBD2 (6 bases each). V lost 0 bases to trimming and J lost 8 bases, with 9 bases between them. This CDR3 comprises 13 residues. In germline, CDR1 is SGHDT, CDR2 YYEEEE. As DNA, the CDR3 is TGTGCCAGCAGCTTGGTGGGGGGCTATGAGCAGTTCTTC. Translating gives CASSLVGGYEQFF.

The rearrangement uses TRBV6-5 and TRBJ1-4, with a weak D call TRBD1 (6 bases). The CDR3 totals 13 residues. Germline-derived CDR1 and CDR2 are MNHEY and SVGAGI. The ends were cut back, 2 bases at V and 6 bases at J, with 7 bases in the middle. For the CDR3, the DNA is TGTGCCAGCAGTTACGGGGGCGATGAAAAACTGTTTTTT. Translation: CASSYGGDEKLFF.

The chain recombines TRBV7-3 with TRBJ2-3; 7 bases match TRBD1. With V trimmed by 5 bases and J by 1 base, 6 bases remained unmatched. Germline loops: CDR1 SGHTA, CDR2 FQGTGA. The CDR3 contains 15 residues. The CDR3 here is CASSRGDSRTDTQYF. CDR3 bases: TGTGCCAGCAGCCGAGGGGACAGTCGCACAGATACGCAGTATTTT.

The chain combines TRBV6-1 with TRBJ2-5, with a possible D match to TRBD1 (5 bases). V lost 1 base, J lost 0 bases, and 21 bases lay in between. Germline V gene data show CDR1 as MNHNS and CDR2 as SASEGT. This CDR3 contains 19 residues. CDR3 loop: CASSEDWKQVWGNQETQYF. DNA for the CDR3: TGTGCCAGCAGTGAAGATTGGAAACAGGTCTGGGGAAACCAAGAGACCCAGTACTTC.

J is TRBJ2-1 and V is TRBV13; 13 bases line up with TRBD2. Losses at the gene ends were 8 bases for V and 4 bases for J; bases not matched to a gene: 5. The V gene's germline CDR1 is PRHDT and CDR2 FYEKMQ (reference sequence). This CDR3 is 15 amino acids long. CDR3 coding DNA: TGTGCCAGCGACTGGACTAGCGGGGGATACAATGAGCAGTTCTTC. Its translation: CASDWTSGGYNEQFF.

The CDR3, as DNA: TGTGCCAGCTCACCGACGGAGAGCCTCTATGGCTACACCTTC. Amino acid sequence: CASSPTESLYGYTF. This chain uses TRBV18 with TRBJ1-2; D gene uncertain. Germline lookup yields CDR1 KGHSH and CDR2 LQKENI. V was clipped by 3 bases and J by 4 bases, with 12 bases between them. This CDR3 has 14 residues.

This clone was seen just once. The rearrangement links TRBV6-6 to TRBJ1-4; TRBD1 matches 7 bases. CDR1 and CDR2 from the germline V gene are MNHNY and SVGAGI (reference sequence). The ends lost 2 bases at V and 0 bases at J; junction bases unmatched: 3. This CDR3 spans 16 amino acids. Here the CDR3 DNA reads TGTGCCAGCAGTTACAGAGGGGGCTCAACTAATGAAAAACTGTTTTTT. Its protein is CASSYRGGSTNEKLFF.

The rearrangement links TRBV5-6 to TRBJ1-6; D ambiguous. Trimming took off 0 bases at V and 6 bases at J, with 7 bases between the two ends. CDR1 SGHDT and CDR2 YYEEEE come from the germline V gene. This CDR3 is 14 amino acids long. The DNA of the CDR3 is TGTGCCAGCAGCTTGGAGCTGATTAATTCACCCCTCCACTTT. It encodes CASSLELINSPLHF.

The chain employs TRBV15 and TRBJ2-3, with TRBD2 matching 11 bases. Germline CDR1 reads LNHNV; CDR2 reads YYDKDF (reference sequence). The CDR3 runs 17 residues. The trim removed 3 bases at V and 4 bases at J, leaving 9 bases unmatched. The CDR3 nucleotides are TGTGCCACCAGCAGCTCAGGGCTAGCGGGGGGTCCAGATACGCAGTATTTT. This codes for CATSSSGLAGGPDTQYF. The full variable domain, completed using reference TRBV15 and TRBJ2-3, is DAMVIQNPRYQVTQFGKPVTLSCSQTLNHNVMYWYQQKSSQAPKLLFHYYDKDFNNEADTPDNFQSRRPNTSFCFLDIRSPGLGDTAMYLCATSSSGLAGGPDTQYFGPGTRLTVL.